Listed below are T cell receptor beta chains from one sample, sequenced in a study of molecular identifiers for immune sequencing clone quantification. TCRdb fed the PCR reads into MiXCR, producing one record per CDR3 protein. Among about 630,000 distinct CDR3 sequences listed, roughly 25% were seen once. Material for sequencing was naive CD8+ T cells from blood, with Jurkat cell RNA spiked in. Receptor source: a human donor in good health. Some libraries in this study had Jurkat cell RNA spiked in. Both conserved end residues are part of each CDR3. A D gene is named only where the DNA matches it firmly. Clone size is not always given. Where it is, it says once, few, many or a class for expanded clones.

>.|TRBJ1-4|TRBV29-1|12|.
TGCAGCGTACTACAGGAGAATGAAAAACTGTTTTTT
CSVLQENEKLFF
>.|TRBJ1-1|TRBV4-3|14|few
TGCGCCAGCAGCCAAGGCAGGTACTCCGCTGAAGCTTTCTTT
CASSQGRYSAEAFF
>TRBD2|TRBJ2-7|TRBV24-1|18|.
TGCGCCACCAGTGATTCCGACATCCTGGCGGGAGGGCCGGGCAAGCAGTACTTC
CATSDSDILAGGPGKQYF
>.|TRBJ2-5|TRBV7-9|16|few
TGTGCCAGCAGCCCCCAAGCCGGGTCTGCGGAAGAGACCCAGTACTTC
CASSPQAGSAEETQYF
>.|TRBJ2-1|TRBV19|15|.
TGTGCCAGTAGTATCTGGTCTAGGGGAGGTAATGAGCAGTTCTTC
CASSIWSRGGNEQFF
>.|TRBJ2-7|TRBV25-1|14|many
TGTGCCAGCAGTGAATCCGGCATGACCTACGAGCAGTACTTC
CASSESGMTYEQYF
>.|TRBJ1-3|TRBV29-1|14|many
TGCAGCGTTGTCGGTGAAAACTCTGGAAACACCATATATTTT
CSVVGENSGNTIYF
>TRBD2|TRBJ2-7|TRBV4-3|16|few
TGCGCCAGCAGCCAAGATCTAGTGGGAGGGACCTACGAGCAGTACTTC
CASSQDLVGGTYEQYF
>.|TRBJ1-1|TRBV6-5|19|.
TGTGCCAGCAGTTACATTGTTGGAGGAATTTATCCCATGAACACTGAAGCTTTCTTT
CASSYIVGGIYPMNTEAFF
>.|TRBJ1-1|TRBV5-1|15|.
TGCGTCAGCAGCCCACAGACAGGCCTGGACACTGAAGCTTTCTTT
CVSSPQTGLDTEAFF
>.|TRBJ2-5|TRBV7-9|16|few
TGTGCCAGCAGCCCCGGGACGGTGGGGTCGTACGAGACCCAGTACTTC
CASSPGTVGSYETQYF
>TRBD2|TRBJ2-2|TRBV4-3|16|few
TGCGCCAGCAGCCTAACCTCCGGGGGGTGGGCCGGGGAGCTGTTTTTT
CASSLTSGGWAGELFF
>.|TRBJ2-3|TRBV7-5|20|few
.
CISVPEALQLAGGPADTQYF
>TRBD1|TRBJ1-1|TRBV7-2|14|.
TGTGCCAGCAGCCCAAGACAGGGGTACACTGAAGCTTTCTTT
CASSPRQGYTEAFF
>TRBD1|TRBJ2-3|TRBV7-3|16|.
TGTGTCAGCAGCTTGCAGACAGGGGGTAGCACAGATACGCGGTATTTT
CVSSLQTGGSTDTRYF
>.|TRBJ1-1|TRBV27|13|many
TGTGCCAGCAGTATCGCAGAGAACACTGAAGCTTTCTTT
CASSIAENTEAFF
>.|TRBJ1-1|TRBV24-1|12|few
TGTGCCACCAGTGATGGGGTCACTGAAGCTTTCTTT
CATSDGVTEAFF
>.|TRBJ1-5|TRBV6-1|15|few
TGTGCCAGCAGTGTGTCACAAGTTAGCAATCAGCCCCAGCATTTT
CASSVSQVSNQPQHF
>TRBD2|TRBJ2-1|TRBV27|14|.
TGTGCCAGCAGGGTGGCGGGAGTGCACAATGAGCAGTTCTTC
CASRVAGVHNEQFF
>TRBD1|TRBJ1-5|TRBV19|15|many
TGTGCCAGCAGTACGGGGACAGGGGGCAACCAGCCCCAGCATTTT
CASSTGTGGNQPQHF
>TRBD2|TRBJ2-7|TRBV4-1|14|few
TGCGCCAGCAGCCAAAGGCTAGCGGATTACGAGCAGTACTTC
CASSQRLADYEQYF
>TRBD1|TRBJ2-1|TRBV7-2|14|many
TGTGCCAGCAGCTCCGAGACAGGGAACGATGAGCAGTTCTTC
CASSSETGNDEQFF
>.|TRBJ2-1|TRBV7-9|14|few
TGTGCCAGCAGCTTAGCCTCTCCAGATAATGAGCAGTTCTTC
CASSLASPDNEQFF
>.|TRBJ2-2|TRBV7-9|15|.
TGTGCCAGCGGGGGGAGCGGTCATAACACCGGGGCGCTGTTTTTT
CASGGSGHNTGALFF
>.|TRBJ2-1|TRBV11-2|15|few
TGTGCCAGCAGCTCAACGGAGGACGGGGCGGATGAGCAGTTCTTC
CASSSTEDGADEQFF
>TRBD2|TRBJ2-3|TRBV20-1|15|.
TGCAGTGCTAGTAGGGAGGGCCGCCTGTTAGATACGCAGTATTTT
CSASREGRLLDTQYF
>.|TRBJ2-1|TRBV4-3|17|few
TGCGCCAGCAGCCAAGATGTCTGGGTGAGCGACTACAATGAGCAGTTCTTC
CASSQDVWVSDYNEQFF
>TRBD2|TRBJ2-5|TRBV19|14|.
TGTGCCAGTACTCCTGGGGAGGGCCCGGAGACCCAGTACTTC
CASTPGEGPETQYF
>.|TRBJ2-7|TRBV7-2|13|.
TGTGCCAGCAGTCAACCCGCAATCAACGAGCAGTACTTC
CASSQPAINEQYF
>TRBD2|TRBJ2-5|TRBV27|17|.
TGTGCCAGCAGTCCACTGACTAGCGGGGGGGCGGTGAAGACCCAGTACTTC
CASSPLTSGGAVKTQYF
>.|TRBJ2-7|TRBV7-2|15|many
TGTGCCAGCAGCGCCCTTTTGGGGAGCTCCTACGAGCAGTACTTC
CASSALLGSSYEQYF
>.|TRBJ2-2|TRBV30|18|.
TGTGCCTGGAGTCATATCCCCGCGCGGGGAATAAACACCGGGGAGCTGTTTTTT
CAWSHIPARGINTGELFF
>.|TRBJ1-2|TRBV28|13|.
TGTGCCAGCAGTTTTGAGGTGAACTATGGCTACACCTTC
CASSFEVNYGYTF
>.|TRBJ2-7|TRBV20-1|13|few
TGCAGTGCTACATACACCAGCATTTACGAGCAGTACTTC
CSATYTSIYEQYF
>.|TRBJ1-4|TRBV5-1|16|.
TGCGCCAGCAGCTTGGAGTGGGGACGCTCTAATGAAGAACTGTTTTTT
CASSLEWGRSNEELFF
>TRBD2|TRBJ2-3|TRBV5-1|18|many
TGCGCCAGCAGCTTGGCGCTAGCGGGAGGTACTAGCACAGATACGCAGTATTTT
CASSLALAGGTSTDTQYF
>TRBD1|TRBJ1-1|TRBV2|16|.
TGTGCCAGCAGGGGGGACAGGGAAATAAAGGACACTGGAGCTTTCTTT
CASRGDREIKDTGAFF
>.|TRBJ2-1|TRBV19|11|.
TGTGTTACAGGGTTTTACGGTGAGCAGTTCTTC
CVTGFYGEQFF
>TRBD1|TRBJ1-4|TRBV6-6|17|few
TGTGCCAGCACTCGTGAGGGGGCCCGGGCTTATAATGAAAAACTGTTTTTT
CASTREGARAYNEKLFF
>.|TRBJ1-6|TRBV4-3|19|few
TGCGCCAGCAGCCAAGATAGGACATTCGGGGTTTTGGGCTATTCACCCCTCCACTTT
CASSQDRTFGVLGYSPLHF
>.|TRBJ1-5|TRBV27|13|many
TGTGCCAGCAGTCCCACAGGGTTTCAGCCCCAGCATTTT
CASSPTGFQPQHF
>.|TRBJ2-2|TRBV7-6|15|many
TGTGCCAGCAGCTTAGCGCTGGGGTCGGCCGGGGAGCTGTTTTTT
CASSLALGSAGELFF
>TRBD2|TRBJ2-2|TRBV4-3|16|.
TGCGCCAGCAGCGAAGATACTAGCGGGAGTGGTGGGGAGCTGTTTTTT
CASSEDTSGSGGELFF
>.|TRBJ2-7|TRBV4-3|15|few
TGCGCCAGCAGCCAAGGGCTAGCAGGAGCTTCCGAGCAGTACTTC
CASSQGLAGASEQYF
>.|TRBJ1-2|TRBV29-1|12|.
TGCAGCGTTCAGGACACTAACTATGGCCACACCTTC
CSVQDTNYGHTF
>TRBD1|TRBJ2-3|TRBV27|14|many
TGTGCCAGCAGCTTGGGACAGTTCACAGATACGCAGTATTTT
CASSLGQFTDTQYF
>.|TRBJ1-1|TRBV28|12|few
TGTGCCAGCAGTCCGCTCCGTCCCGAAGCTTTCTTT
CASSPLRPEAFF
>.|TRBJ2-1|TRBV9|13|.
TGTGCCAGCAGCGTAGGAGGGGACAATGAGCAGTTCTTC
CASSVGGDNEQFF
>TRBD1|TRBJ2-3|TRBV12-3/TRBV12-4|18|few
TGTGCCAGCAGTTACCCCCCCGGACAGGGTGCTAGCACAGATACGCAGTATTTT
CASSYPPGQGASTDTQYF
>TRBD1|TRBJ2-2|TRBV5-3|16|many
TGTGCCAGCAGCTCTGACAGGGGCCCTAACACCGGGGAGCTGTTTTTT
CASSSDRGPNTGELFF
>.|TRBJ2-7|TRBV11-1|14|many
TGTGCCAGCTCCCTGAGGGCTTCCCCCTACGAGCAGTACTTC
CASSLRASPYEQYF
>TRBD1|TRBJ2-1|TRBV5-6|15|.
TGTGCCAGCAGCTTGGGGACAGGGGAGGGGAATGAGCAGTTCTTC
CASSLGTGEGNEQFF
>TRBD2|TRBJ2-7|TRBV20-1|13|many
TGCAGTGCAGGACTAGCGGGAGTGGTCGAGCAGTACTTC
CSAGLAGVVEQYF